This entry lists 12 T cell receptor beta chains sequenced from one sample in a study of CD8 T cells in Susac syndrome. It was with random hexamers that 0.5 to 1 ug RNA was reverse transcribed. TCRdb called the immunoSEQ multiplex PCR reads again in MiXCR, with one record for every CDR3 protein. The sample has under 250,000 distinct CDR3 sequences, approximately 92% seen once. The sequenced sample was CD4+ T cells from PBMCs. Source of these receptors: a human donor with multiple sclerosis.

The rearrangement uses TRBV11-2 and TRBJ2-3; 8 nucleotides agree with TRBD1. The V and J ends lost 1 base and 4 bases, in that order; junction bases with no gene match: 4. Germline CDR1 and CDR2: SGHAT and FQNNGV. This CDR3 is built from 15 residues. CDR3 sequence (DNA): TGTGCCAGCAGCTTAGCGGTGACAGGGGCAGATACGCAGTATTTT. Its protein is CASSLAVTGADTQYF.

This rearrangement joins TRBV9 to TRBJ1-1, with D hard to call. Germline V gene sequence: CDR1 SGDLS, CDR2 YYNGEE. Between the trimmed V and J ends, which lost 3 bases and 11 bases, there was a span of 14 bases. The CDR3 spans 12 residues. CDR3 nucleotides: TGTGCCAGCAGCGGTCCCGGGAACCGGGCTTTCTTT. Residues: CASSGPGNRAFF.

The V and J genes are TRBV19 and TRBJ2-1; 13 bases fit TRBD2. The CDR3 runs 15 residues. The junction had 4 bases not matched to a gene; V was cut back by 4 bases and J by 7 bases. CDR1 is LNHDA and CDR2 is SQIVND in the germline V gene (reference sequence). In DNA form, the CDR3 reads TGTGCCAGTAGTACCGGACTAGCGGGAGTTAATGAGCAGTTCTTC. It yields the protein CASSTGLAGVNEQFF. The variable domain in full, completed from reference TRBV19 and TRBJ2-1, reads DGGITQSPKYLFRKEGQNVTLSCEQNLNHDAMYWYRQDPGQGLRLIYYSQIVNDFQKGDIAEGYSVSREKKESFPLTVTSAQKNPTAFYLCASSTGLAGVNEQFFGPGTRLTVL.

The CDR3, as DNA: TGTGCCACCAGATCCCTACTAGCGGGGGCCACCGGGGAGCTGTTTTTT. It is translated as CATRSLLAGATGELFF. This chain links TRBV24-1 with TRBJ2-2; 11 nucleotides line up with TRBD2. Germline V gene data show CDR1 as KGHDR and CDR2 as SFDVKD. V lost 7 bases and J lost 4; bases outside the gene matches: 7. The CDR3 spans 16 residues.

This rearrangement joins TRBV20-1 to TRBJ1-1, with D uncertain. Between the trimmed V and J ends, which lost 1 base and 2 bases, there was a span of 11 bases. CDR3 length: 14 amino acids. Germline CDR1 reads DFQATT; CDR2 reads SNEGSKA (reference sequence). Here the CDR3 reads CSARVPGLNTEAFF. Here the CDR3 DNA reads TGCAGTGCTAGAGTTCCGGGCCTCAACACTGAAGCTTTCTTT.

The rearrangement joins TRBV20-1 to TRBJ1-4, with D possibly matching TRBD1 (6 bases). This CDR3 region has 12 residues. Trimming took off 6 bases at V and 7 bases at J, with 12 bases between the two ends. Germline assignment: CDR1 DFQATT and CDR2 SNEGSKA (reference sequence). For the CDR3, the DNA is TGCAGTGCGGGGGGCGATCCTGAAAAACTGTTTTTT. It codes for CSAGGDPEKLFF.

This sequence joins TRBV3-1 and TRBJ1-6; 8 positions match TRBD1. Germline values: CDR1 LGHDT, CDR2 YNNKEL (reference sequence). V was pared by 6 bases and J by 7 bases, with 11 bases of the junction left unmatched. The CDR3 totals 16 residues. CDR3 loop: CASSKVPGQANSPLHF. The CDR3 DNA follows: TGTGCCAGCAGTAAAGTTCCGGGACAGGCGAATTCACCCCTCCACTTT.

The rearrangement joins TRBV20-1 to TRBJ2-2; D possibly corresponds to TRBD2 (6 bases). With 3 bases removed from V and 1 base from J, the gap between germline ends came to 12 bases. Germline assignment: CDR1 DFQATT and CDR2 SNEGSKA (reference sequence). The CDR3 runs to 15 residues. This chain's CDR3 is CSARGGLLNTGELFF. The CDR3 DNA reads TGCAGTGCTAGGGGGGGACTCTTGAACACCGGGGAGCTGTTTTTT.

The rearrangement joins TRBV2 to TRBJ1-2, with unresolved D. Trimming took off 2 bases at V and 4 bases at J, with 5 bases between the two ends. The CDR3 extends over 12 amino acids. In germline, CDR1 is SNHLY, CDR2 FYNNEI. The CDR3: CASSETPYGYTF. As DNA, the CDR3 is TGTGCCAGCAGTGAAACACCCTATGGCTACACCTTC.

The rearrangement uses TRBV5-1 and TRBJ2-1; 12 positions agree with TRBD2. Germline CDR1 reads SGHRS; CDR2 reads YFSETQ. CDR3 length equals 20 residues. V lost 1 base to trimming and J lost 7 bases; unmatched junction nucleotides: 18. CDR3 region: CASSLPSSRSSGGGRNEQFF. The DNA for the CDR3 is TGCGCCAGCAGCTTGCCCTCCTCCCGTTCTAGCGGGGGGGGTCGAAATGAGCAGTTCTTC.

The V gene is TRBV5-1, the J gene TRBJ2-3; 7 bases match TRBD2. V dropped 7 bases and J dropped 2; count of bases not matched to a gene: 7. Germline CDR1 reads SGHRS; CDR2 reads YFSETQ. The CDR3 extends over 14 amino acids. The CDR3 here is CASRGGSPTDTQYF. The CDR3 coding sequence is TGCGCCAGCCGGGGAGGGAGCCCCACAGATACGCAGTATTTT.

V is TRBV24-1 and J is TRBJ2-1; perhaps TRBD1 as D (6 bases). Germline V gene lookup returns CDR1 KGHDR and CDR2 SFDVKD. V shed 3 bases and J shed 4 bases, with 15 bases lying between them. The CDR3 loop spans 16 amino acids. CDR3 nucleotide sequence: TGTGCCACCAGTGATCCCACAGGGACGGGGTACAATGAGCAGTTCTTC. Amino acids: CATSDPTGTGYNEQFF.